This T cell receptor (beta chain) was retrieved from a study of CD8+CD57+ T cells in acquired aplastic anemia. Study overall: Healthy donors averaged approximately 9.8 million reads for CD4+ cells. Findings of the study overall: Simpson's diversity of CD8+ cells was not significantly different in patients compared with controls.

Genomic DNA served as template for TCR beta VDJ and CDR3 profiling. Each CDR3 protein is one row after TCRdb ran MiXCR on the reads. The sample consists of some 220,000 distinct CDR3 sequences, 34% of them appearing once. This clonotype was observed at least ten times. Its antigen is not known. The ends lost 5 bases at V and 5 bases at J; junction bases unmatched: 6. Germline V CDR1 and CDR2: SNHLY, FYNNEI. The CDR3 extends over 14 amino acids. The sequenced sample was sorted CD4+, CD8+, or CD8+CD57+ T cells (not recorded which) from PBMCs. The chain carries TRBV2 and TRBJ1-1; 9 nucleotides line up with TRBD1. The sequence was obtained from a human donor in good health, serving as a control. The CDR3 nucleotides read TGTGCCAGCAGTTCGATGACAGGGGGGACTGAAGCTTTCTTT. This sequence encodes CASSSMTGGTEAFF.